The 12 T cell receptor beta chains below come from one sample, sequenced in a study of control samples from healthy donors and cancer patients. This table comes from immunoSEQ multiplex PCR, and its TCRdb copy is limited to in-frame clones, with some not included. The sample holds roughly 170,000 clones, roughly 92% seen once. The sample consisted of blood. These receptor sequences come from a woman aged 18-35 years in good health.

The chain couples TRBV2 to TRBJ1-5; TRBD1 aligns across 12 bases. Germline V lookup: CDR1 SNHLY, CDR2 FYNNEI. V gave up 9 bases and J gave up 6 bases; unmatched junction bases: 6. There are 14 residues in the CDR3. CDR3: CASHGDRGLQPQHF. The CDR3 DNA follows: TGTGCCAGTCATGGGGACAGGGGGCTTCAGCCCCAGCATTTT.

This clone was counted once. The rearrangement uses TRBV19 and TRBJ2-7; D possibly matches TRBD1 or TRBD2 (6 bases each). Germline CDR1 reads LNHDA; CDR2 reads SQIVND (reference sequence). This CDR3 has 12 residues. V dropped 5 bases and J dropped 6 bases, with 11 bases sitting between them. The CDR3 DNA reads as TGTGCCAGTAGTCTCCCGGGGGCCGAGCAGTACTTC. Its protein is CASSLPGAEQYF.

V gene TRBV3-1 (or the pseudogene TRBV3-2) combines with J gene TRBJ1-6; possible D gene TRBD1, 5 bases. CDR3 length equals 16 residues. The germline V and J ends were trimmed by 0 bases and 7 bases, with 13 bases remaining between them. Germline V gives CDR1 LGHDT, CDR2 YNNKEL (reference sequence). The CDR3 coding sequence is TGTGCCAGCAGCCAAGATACGGGGACGTCGAATTCACCCCTCCACTTT. Translated, it gives CASSQDTGTSNSPLHF.

The rearrangement links TRBV10-3 to TRBJ1-3; D gene unclear. Deletions cut 3 bases from V and 0 bases from J, with 9 bases between. This CDR3 has 15 residues. CDR1 and CDR2 (germline): ENHRY, SYGVKD. The CDR3 protein is CAISDPHDSGNTIYF. CDR3 in DNA: TGTGCCATCAGTGACCCGCATGACTCTGGAAACACCATATATTTT.

The gene calls are TRBV12-3 or TRBV12-4 and TRBJ1-5; D is unresolved. Trimming took off 5 bases at V and 6 bases at J, with 8 bases between the two ends. This CDR3 has 12 amino acids. CDR3 sequence (DNA): TGTGCCAGCAGTCAGATTGGTCAGCCCCAGCATTTT. Translating gives CASSQIGQPQHF.

This chain connects TRBV7-8 to TRBJ2-3; TRBD1 agrees at 7 bases. Germline lookup yields CDR1 SGHVS and CDR2 FQNEAQ. V was pared by 5 bases and J by 4 bases, with 15 bases of the junction left unmatched. The CDR3 has 17 residues. CDR3 sequence reads: CASSVIFRGFGPDTQYF. The CDR3 DNA follows: TGTGCCAGCAGCGTTATTTTCAGGGGGTTTGGCCCAGATACGCAGTATTTT.

This chain joins TRBV6-6 and TRBJ2-3; 13 positions agree with TRBD2. J was trimmed by 5 bases and V by 5 bases; bases with no gene match: 13. Germline V lookup: CDR1 MNHNY, CDR2 SVGAGI (reference sequence). The CDR3 has 18 residues. DNA for the CDR3: TGTGCCAGCAGTCTTCAGGGGACTAGCGGGATGCGTAGAGATACGCAGTATTTT. Amino acid sequence: CASSLQGTSGMRRDTQYF.

The CDR3 DNA follows: TGTGCCAGTAGTATAGGGGGTAGGAACCAAGAGACCCAGTACTTC. Amino acid sequence: CASSIGGRNQETQYF. The rearrangement joins TRBV19 to TRBJ2-5, with unresolved D. Trimming stripped 1 base from V and 0 bases from J, with 9 bases between. This CDR3 contains 15 residues. Germline values: CDR1 LNHDA, CDR2 SQIVND (reference sequence).

The V and J genes are TRBV18 and TRBJ1-6; 8 bases map to TRBD1. V trimming: 1 base; J trimming: 7 bases; junction bases outside the gene matches: 3. This CDR3 comprises 15 residues. CDR1 is KGHSH and CDR2 is LQKENI in the germline V gene. The CDR3 region is CASSPQQGANSPLHF. The CDR3 region has the DNA TGTGCCAGCTCACCACAGCAGGGGGCAAATTCACCCCTCCACTTT. Variable domain in full (rest from reference TRBV18 and TRBJ1-6): NAGVMQNPRHLVRRRGQEARLRCSPMKGHSHVYWYRQLPEEGLKFMVYLQKENIIDESGMPKERFSAEFPKEGPSILRIQQVVRGDSAAYFCASSPQQGANSPLHFGNGTRLTVT.

This clone appeared once. The V call is TRBV7-9, the J call TRBJ1-2; D might be TRBD1 (5 bases). Trimming took off 4 bases at V and 6 bases at J, with 18 bases between the two ends. Germline CDR1 is SEHNR and CDR2 is FQNEAQ (reference sequence). The CDR3 is 15 amino acids. The CDR3 loop reads CASSWGFIPLNGYTF. In DNA form, the CDR3 reads TGTGCCAGCAGCTGGGGGTTTATACCCTTGAATGGCTACACCTTC.

V usage is TRBV9 and J usage is TRBJ2-5, with 14 bases fitting TRBD2. After removal of 0 bases from V and 2 bases from J, the junction contained 3 bases not matched to a gene. Germline lookup yields CDR1 SGDLS and CDR2 YYNGEE. This CDR3 has 17 residues. CDR3 in DNA: TGTGCCAGCAGCGTAGGGGGACTAGCGGGGGTACAAGAGACCCAGTACTTC. The encoded protein is CASSVGGLAGVQETQYF.

The rearrangement uses TRBV28 and TRBJ1-5, with TRBD1 matching 7 bases. The CDR3 runs to 15 residues. From germline, CDR1 is MDHEN and CDR2 SYDVKM. V was pared by 2 bases and J by 4 bases, with 5 bases of the junction left unmatched. The CDR3 nucleotides read TGTGCCAGCAGTTTAGACGACAGGGCTAATCAGCCCCAGCATTTT. This translates into CASSLDDRANQPQHF.